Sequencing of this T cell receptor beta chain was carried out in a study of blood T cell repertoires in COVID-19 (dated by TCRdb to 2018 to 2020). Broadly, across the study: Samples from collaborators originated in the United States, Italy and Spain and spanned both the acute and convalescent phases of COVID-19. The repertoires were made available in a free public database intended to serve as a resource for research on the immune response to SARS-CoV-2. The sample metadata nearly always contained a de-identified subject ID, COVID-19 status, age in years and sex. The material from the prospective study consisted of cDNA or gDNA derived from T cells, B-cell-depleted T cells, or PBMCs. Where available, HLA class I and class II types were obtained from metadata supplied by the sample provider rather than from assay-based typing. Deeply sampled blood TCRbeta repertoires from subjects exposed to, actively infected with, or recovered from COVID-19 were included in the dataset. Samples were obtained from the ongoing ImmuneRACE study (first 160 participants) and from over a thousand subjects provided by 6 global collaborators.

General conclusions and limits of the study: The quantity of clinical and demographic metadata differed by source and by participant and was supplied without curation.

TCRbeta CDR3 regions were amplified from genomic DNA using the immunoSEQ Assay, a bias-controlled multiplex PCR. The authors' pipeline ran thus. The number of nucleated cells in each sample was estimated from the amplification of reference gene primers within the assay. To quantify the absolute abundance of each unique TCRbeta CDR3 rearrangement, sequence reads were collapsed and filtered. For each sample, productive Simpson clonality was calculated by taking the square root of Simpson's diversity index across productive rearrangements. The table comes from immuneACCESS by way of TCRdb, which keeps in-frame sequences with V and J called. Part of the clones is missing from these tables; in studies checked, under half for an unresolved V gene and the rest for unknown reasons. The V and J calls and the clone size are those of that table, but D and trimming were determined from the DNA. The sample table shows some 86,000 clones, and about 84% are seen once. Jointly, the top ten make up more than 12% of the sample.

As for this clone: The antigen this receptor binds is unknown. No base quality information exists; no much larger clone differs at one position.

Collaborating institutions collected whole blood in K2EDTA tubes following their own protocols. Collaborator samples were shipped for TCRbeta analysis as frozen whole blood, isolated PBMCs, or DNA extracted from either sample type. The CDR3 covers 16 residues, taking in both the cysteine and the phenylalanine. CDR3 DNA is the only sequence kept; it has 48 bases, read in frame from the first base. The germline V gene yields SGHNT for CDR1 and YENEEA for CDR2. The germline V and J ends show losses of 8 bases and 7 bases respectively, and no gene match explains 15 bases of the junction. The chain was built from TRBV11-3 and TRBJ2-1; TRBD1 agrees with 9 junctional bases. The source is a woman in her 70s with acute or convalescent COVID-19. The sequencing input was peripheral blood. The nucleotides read TGTGCCAGCGGGTTTGGGGACAGGGTTATGGGGAATGAGCAGTTCTTC. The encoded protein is CASGFGDRVMGNEQFF.